Given below is one T cell receptor beta chain in context. This CDR3 has 15 amino acids. Germline values: CDR1 SGHRS, CDR2 YFSETQ. The V segment lost 4 bases and the J segment 4 bases; nucleotides outside the gene matches: 10. These data originate in a study of technical replicates of blood from several donors. Sequencing was performed with immunoSEQ multiplex PCR; in TCRdb, only in-frame clones are kept and a portion is missing. This table holds 45,000 to 60,000 clones, approximately 86% found once. The rearrangement joins TRBV5-1 to TRBJ2-5; 7 positions agree with TRBD1. The receptor was derived from a human donor in good health. Some clones in this sample may be carry-over from other donors' samples. Material: PBMCs. The CDR3 coding sequence is TGCGCCAGCAGCCTATCGACGACAGGGAGAGAGACCCAGTACTTC. The encoded protein is CASSLSTTGRETQYF.